This T cell receptor (beta chain) was sequenced in a study of OX40 agonist ivuxolimab in advanced cancers. About the study: Three individuals attained partial responses, comprising one hepatocellular carcinoma case and two cutaneous melanoma cases. Overall study results and limits: There were, on average, more expanded clones in CD8+ T cells than in CD4+. The CD4+ and CD8+ T cells in the blood had expanded clonally by week 6 at 0.1 to 3.0 mg/kg.

Profiled with immunoSEQ multiplex PCR; TCRdb holds only in-frame clones, not every one. The sample contains fewer than 90,000 clones, approximately 86% of which appear only once. Trimming stripped 5 bases from V and 4 bases from J, with 12 bases between. The CDR3 runs to 13 residues. Germline V gives CDR1 SGHRS, CDR2 YFSETQ. Autoimmune disease history or systemic immunosuppression led to patient exclusion. This clone has only one observation. Its specificity is not known. The sequence came from an adult with an advanced solid tumor such as melanoma, head and neck, liver or kidney cancer. This chain joins TRBV5-1 and TRBJ1-1; no clear D. The starting material was CD4+ or CD8+ T cells sorted from blood, obtained in a trial of the OX40 agonist ivuxolimab. The CDR3 DNA reads TGCGCCAGCAGGGGAGGGCTGACCACTGAAGCTTTCTTT. Its protein is CASRGGLTTEAFF.